The 20 T cell receptor beta chains given below trace back to one sample, sequenced in a study of early T cells in non-severe SARS-CoV-2 infection. From the 5' RACE reads, TCRdb called clonotypes with MiXCR, one entry per CDR3 protein. The data show 60,000 to 75,000 distinct CDR3 sequences, approximately 12% seen once. Input material: whole blood. Receptor source: an adult who was a healthcare worker with PCR-confirmed SARS-CoV-2 infection or an uninfected control (not recorded which).

The sample holds many counts of this clonotype. V and J are TRBV29-1 and TRBJ2-3; D is perhaps TRBD2 (5 bases). From germline, CDR1 is SQVTM and CDR2 ANQGSEA. The CDR3 totals 13 residues. Trimming cost V 3 bases and J 0 bases, with 7 bases left between them. DNA for the CDR3: TGCAGCGTTGATCCGGGGAGCACAGATACGCAGTATTTT. This translates into CSVDPGSTDTQYF.

In this sample, this clonotype turned up a few times. The genes are TRBV29-1 and TRBJ1-2; D unresolved. There are 12 residues in the CDR3. With 3 bases removed from V and 2 bases from J, the gap between germline ends came to 7 bases. The germline CDR1 and CDR2 sequences are SQVTM and ANQGSEA. CDR3 sequence (DNA): TGCAGCGTTGAGGGCAGGAACTATGGCTACACCTTC. Its protein product is CSVEGRNYGYTF. Variable domain in full (rest from reference TRBV29-1 and TRBJ1-2): SAVISQKPSRDICQRGTSLTIQCQVDSQVTMMFWYRQQPGQSLTLIATANQGSEATYESGFVIDKFPISRPNLTFSTLTVSNMSPEDSSIYLCSVEGRNYGYTFGSGTRLTVV.

V is TRBV7-9 and J is TRBJ2-7; 9 bases align to TRBD1. Germline CDR1 is SEHNR and CDR2 is FQNEAQ (reference sequence). This CDR3 region has 16 residues. The V segment lost 1 base and the J segment 2 bases; nucleotides outside the gene matches: 6. CDR3 protein: CASSLVWDREPYEQYF. The DNA of the CDR3 is TGTGCCAGCAGCTTAGTATGGGACAGGGAACCCTACGAGCAGTACTTC.

V gene TRBV2 combines with J gene TRBJ1-2; 7 positions agree with TRBD1. Germline loops: CDR1 SNHLY, CDR2 FYNNEI. The CDR3 extends over 15 amino acids. V dropped 6 bases and J dropped 6; count of bases not matched to a gene: 13. CDR3 bases: TGTGCCAGCAGCGGGACCGAACGACAGGGAAATGGCTACACCTTC. Its translation is CASSGTERQGNGYTF. Combining the CDR3 with reference TRBV2 and TRBJ1-2 gives the whole variable domain EPEVTQTPSHQVTQMGQEVILRCVPISNHLYFYWYRQILGQKVEFLVSFYNNEISEKSEIFDDQFSVERPDGSNFTLKIRSTKLEDSAMYFCASSGTERQGNGYTFGSGTRLTVV.

Ten or more counts support this clonotype. The V gene is TRBV30, the J gene TRBJ1-4; the D is unclear. The CDR3 is 12 amino acids. The V end lost 5 bases, the J end lost 5 bases, and 9 bases lay between the germline ends. Germline-derived CDR1 and CDR2 are GTSNPN and SVGIG (reference sequence). The CDR3 DNA reads TGTGCCTGGTCATACGGGAATGAAAAACTGTTTTTT. This encodes CAWSYGNEKLFF.

This clonotype was counted a few times. This sequence joins TRBV5-1 and TRBJ1-1; 7 bases are shared with TRBD1. V lost 4 bases and J lost 4; bases outside the gene matches: 10. This CDR3 has 15 residues. The germline gives CDR1 SGHRS, CDR2 YFSETQ. The CDR3, as DNA: TGCGCCAGCAGCAAAGAGACAGGGCGGATCACTGAAGCTTTCTTT. This codes for CASSKETGRITEAFF. Combining the CDR3 with reference TRBV5-1 and TRBJ1-1 gives the whole variable domain KAGVTQTPRYLIKTRGQQVTLSCSPISGHRSVSWYQQTPGQGLQFLFEYFSETQRNKGNFPGRFSGRQFSNSRSEMNVSTLELGDSALYLCASSKETGRITEAFFGQGTRLTVV.

This clonotype was counted at least ten times. The V and J genes are TRBV29-1 and TRBJ2-5, with no clear D. Looked up from germline, CDR1 is SQVTM and CDR2 is ANQGSEA. Trimming removed 7 bases at V and 2 bases at J, with 8 bases between. The CDR3 length is 11 residues. The CDR3 bases are TGCAGCGGTGGGATTCAAGAGACCCAGTACTTC. Protein product: CSGGIQETQYF.

This clonotype was counted at least ten times. The chain uses TRBV29-1 and TRBJ2-2, with 8 bases that match TRBD1. The CDR3 runs to 13 residues. Trimming cost V 7 bases and J 6 bases; bases outside gene matches: 7. Germline lookup yields CDR1 SQVTM and CDR2 ANQGSEA. The CDR3 loop is CSAQGVLAGELFF. In DNA form, the CDR3 reads TGCAGCGCACAGGGGGTCCTCGCCGGGGAGCTGTTTTTT.

This clonotype was recorded at least ten times. The chain joins TRBV7-9 to TRBJ1-2; 9 bases match TRBD1. V shed 3 bases and J 0 bases; nucleotides not matched to a gene: 14. Germline assignment: CDR1 SEHNR and CDR2 FQNEAQ (reference sequence). CDR3 size: 19 residues. CDR3 sequence reads: CASSFSGPSGQGPNYGYTF. In DNA, the CDR3 is TGTGCCAGCAGCTTTAGTGGGCCTTCGGGACAGGGCCCTAACTATGGCTACACCTTC. The whole variable domain, remainder taken from reference TRBV7-9 and TRBJ1-2, is DTGVSQNPRHKITKRGQNVTFRCDPISEHNRLYWYRQTLGQGPEFLTYFQNEAQLEKSRLLSDRFSAERPKGSFSTLEIQRTEQGDSAMYLCASSFSGPSGQGPNYGYTFGSGTRLTVV.

This clonotype was picked up many times. J is TRBJ2-1 and V is TRBV20-1; the D gene is possibly TRBD2 (6 bases). CDR3 length: 16 amino acids. The germline V gene has CDR1 DFQATT and CDR2 SNEGSKA (reference sequence). Trimming left V 1 base short and J 4 bases short, with 17 bases between. CDR3 region: CSARVRQGGAYNEQFF. The CDR3 nucleotides read TGCAGTGCTAGAGTTCGGCAGGGAGGAGCTTACAATGAGCAGTTCTTC.

This clonotype was observed at least ten times. The chain's CDR3 is CSALVAGEGREQYF. CDR3 sequence (DNA): TGCAGCGCGTTAGTAGCGGGAGAAGGAAGGGAGCAGTACTTC. The chain uses TRBV29-1 and TRBJ2-7, with 9 bases lining up with TRBD2. The germline V gene has CDR1 SQVTM and CDR2 ANQGSEA. After removal of 7 bases from V and 7 bases from J, the junction contained 14 bases not matched to a gene. The CDR3 has 14 amino acids.

This clonotype was found many times. The chain carries TRBV11-3 and TRBJ1-5, with D tentatively TRBD1 (6 bases). Germline V gives CDR1 SGHNT, CDR2 YENEEA. Deletions cut 5 bases from V and 3 bases from J, with 20 bases between. The CDR3 length is 17 residues. The CDR3 region is CASSPYPRTEYNQPQHF. For the CDR3, the DNA is TGTGCCAGCAGCCCATACCCCCGGACAGAGTACAATCAGCCCCAGCATTTT.

This clonotype was seen many times. V is TRBV2 and J is TRBJ2-3; 7 bases fit TRBD2. Germline V gives CDR1 SNHLY, CDR2 FYNNEI. This CDR3 has 13 amino acids. The trim removed 10 bases at V and 3 bases at J, leaving 7 bases unmatched. CDR3 amino acids: CAKGRAETDTQYF. For the CDR3, the DNA is TGTGCCAAGGGGAGGGCCGAAACAGATACGCAGTATTTT.

This clonotype showed up many times. The chain employs TRBV7-9 and TRBJ1-6, with D hard to call. In germline, CDR1 is SEHNR, CDR2 FQNEAQ (reference sequence). Trimming shortened V by 2 bases and J by 7 bases, and 6 bases separated the two germline ends. CDR3 length: 13 amino acids. Here the CDR3 reads CASSLFGNSPLHF. Here the CDR3 DNA reads TGTGCCAGCAGCTTATTTGGAAATTCACCCCTCCACTTT. The full variable domain, completed using reference TRBV7-9 and TRBJ1-6, is DTGVSQNPRHKITKRGQNVTFRCDPISEHNRLYWYRQTLGQGPEFLTYFQNEAQLEKSRLLSDRFSAERPKGSFSTLEIQRTEQGDSAMYLCASSLFGNSPLHFGNGTRLTVT.

This chain uses TRBV9 with TRBJ1-4; 9 bases are shared with TRBD1. CDR3 length: 15 amino acids. Per the germline V gene, CDR1 is SGDLS and CDR2 is YYNGEE. The ends lost 3 bases at V and 8 bases at J; junction bases unmatched: 8. CDR3 sequence: CASSAAGTGREKLFF. CDR3 in DNA: TGTGCCAGCAGCGCCGCCGGGACAGGGAGGGAAAAACTGTTTTTT.

The chain carries TRBV6-2 or TRBV6-3 and TRBJ1-2; D perhaps matches TRBD1 (5 bases). The germline V gene encodes CDR1 MNHEY and CDR2 SVGEGT. V lost 6 bases to trimming and J lost 4 bases, with 15 bases between them. This CDR3 has 14 amino acids. The DNA of the CDR3 is TGTGCCAGCAGAATCCCGGGACGAAGCTATGGCTACACCTTC. Residues: CASRIPGRSYGYTF.

This clonotype was seen ten or more times. This chain's CDR3 is CASRVYRGLNYGYTF. The CDR3 region has the DNA TGTGCCAGCAGGGTGTACAGGGGCCTAAACTATGGCTACACCTTC. The chain uses TRBV6-2 or TRBV6-3 and TRBJ1-2; TRBD1 matches at 7 bases. This CDR3 is 15 amino acids long. With 6 bases clipped from V and 2 bases from J, the junction kept 9 bases outside the gene matches. The germline CDR1 and CDR2 sequences are MNHEY and SVGEGT.

CDR3 loop: CASTIRWLDTGELFF. CDR3 coding DNA: TGTGCCAGCACCATCAGGTGGCTGGACACCGGGGAGCTGTTTTTT. The chain employs TRBV6-5 and TRBJ2-2; D not certain. This CDR3 region has 15 residues. Germline CDR1 MNHEY, CDR2 SVGAGI. V was trimmed by 7 bases and J by 3 bases, leaving 15 bases between them.

This clonotype was found many times. This chain connects TRBV5-1 to TRBJ1-1; D unresolved. Germline V gives CDR1 SGHRS, CDR2 YFSETQ. The CDR3 runs 14 residues. Deletions cut 4 bases from V and 4 bases from J, with 14 bases between. The CDR3 DNA sequence: TGCGCCAGCAGCCTACATAATTTGGGCACTGAAGCTTTCTTT. Protein sequence: CASSLHNLGTEAFF.

The chain recombines TRBV9 with TRBJ1-2, with 8 bases fitting TRBD1. The CDR3 is made up of 16 amino acids. The ends lost 0 bases at V and 4 bases at J; junction bases unmatched: 8. Germline V gene sequence: CDR1 SGDLS, CDR2 YYNGEE. The CDR3 DNA reads as TGTGCCAGCAGCGTAGGGGCGGGAGGACAGGGCTATGGCTACACCTTC. This sequence encodes CASSVGAGGQGYGYTF.